The TCR beta chain under discussion was sequenced for a study of OX40 agonist ivuxolimab in advanced cancers. Broadly, across the study: Ivuxolimab was an agonistic, fully human IgG2 monoclonal antibody directed against OX40 (CD134), a costimulatory receptor. The paper describes the monotherapy dose-escalation part (N = 52 patients) of the phase I trial of ivuxolimab. In the dose-escalation cohort, roughly four fifths of patients were male, and the mean age was about 55 years, with a range of roughly 23 to 85. Intravenous ivuxolimab was administered to patients every 2 weeks at six dose levels: 0.01, 0.1, 0.3, 1.5, 3 and 10 mg/kg. Of the approximately 53 patients in dose escalation, about 20 had hepatocellular carcinoma, roughly 15 had melanoma, 9 had renal cell carcinoma and 9 had head and neck cancer. Prior anti-PD-1, anti-PD-L1 or anti-CTLA-4 therapy was permitted, and approximately 40% of dose-escalation patients had received checkpoint inhibitors. Peripheral TCRbeta sequencing aimed to test whether ivuxolimab altered TCR sequence diversity and caused clonal T-cell expansion. Three dose-escalation patients achieved partial responses, one with hepatocellular carcinoma and two with cutaneous melanoma. Results and caveats for the whole study, not just this receptor: The antigen specificity of the peripheral T cells that underwent clonal expansion was not determined. At doses of 0.1 to 3.0 mg/kg, clonal expansion of both CD4+ and CD8+ T cells in blood was seen between baseline and week 6. In partial responders in the 0.1-3.0 mg/kg groups, normalized peripheral clonal expansion was found to be among the lowest, especially among CD8+ T cells. Low levels of normalized T-cell clonal expansion were also seen in some patients who did not respond. After ivuxolimab, expanded clones were on average more numerous among CD8+ T cells than among CD4+ T cells.

From a lookup of the germline V gene, CDR1 and CDR2 are SGHVS and FQNEAQ. Including cysteine and phenylalanine, the CDR3 has 15 amino acids. Just the 45-base CDR3 DNA is kept, in frame starting at base 1. The junction carries 12 bases between V and J, which are trimmed by 3 bases and 4 bases respectively. Comment on this clone: The antigen this receptor binds is unknown. No base quality information exists; no much larger clone differs at one position.

To sequence the TCRbeta CDR3 region, genomic DNA was isolated from the sorted cells. The immunoSEQ Assay was used for sequencing of TCRbeta CDR3 regions. TCRdb took over this immuneACCESS table, retaining in-frame rearrangements with V and J assigned. Such tables are incomplete; in checked studies, under half of the missing clones stem from an unresolved V gene, and the remainder is unexplained. The sample yields around 10,000 clones; around 80% were counted once. The biggest ten clones account for approximately 21% of the sample. Patients with a history of autoimmune disease or receiving systemic immunosuppression were excluded from the trial. In every dose cohort, peripheral blood was drawn for TCR sequencing at baseline, cycle 4 day 1, and cycle 7 day 1. Samples were obtained from an open-label, multicenter, first-in-human phase I dose-escalation trial of ivuxolimab. Adults with locally advanced or metastatic melanoma, renal cell carcinoma, hepatocellular carcinoma or head and neck squamous cell carcinoma were enrolled in the trial. Before TCR sequencing, CD4+ and CD8+ T cells were separately sorted from peripheral blood.

The sequencing used CD4+ or CD8+ T cells sorted from blood, collected in a trial of the OX40 agonist ivuxolimab. This TCR was recovered from an adult with an advanced solid tumor such as melanoma, head and neck, liver or kidney cancer. The V and J genes are TRBV7-8 and TRBJ2-2; the D gene lacks a confident call. The nucleotide sequence is TGTGCCAGCAGCTTCCTAACTGGACCCACCGGGGAGCTGTTTTTT. This translates into CASSFLTGPTGELFF.